This TCR beta chain stems from a study of identical twins listed by TCRdb under 2016. Context from the whole study: To test whether fetal clonotypes persist, this study deep-sequenced TCR alpha and beta repertoires from monozygotic twins, from unrelated adults of various ages, and from cord blood. To rule out contamination, the twin experiments were replicated at different times with different library preparation protocols. Overall results and qualifications from the work: Excess twin sharing in beta out-of-frame sequences was weaker because fewer shared sequences lowered the signal-to-noise ratio. Because the same donors could not be followed over many years, conclusions were based on cross-sectional statistical analysis. Out-of-frame TCR alpha sharing in monozygotic twins was systematically underestimated by recombination models, whereas sharing between unrelated individuals was in agreement with the recombination models. Out-of-frame TCR alpha sequences shared between twins showed an excess of low generation-probability sequences compared with coincidental sharing between unrelated individuals. Invariant T cells such as MAIT and iNKT could partly confound zero-insertion analyses, although diverse VJ usage argued against such confounding for most clonotypes. Abundant cord blood beta clonotypes carried fewer insertions; young adult naive repertoires showed a weaker similar trend, while memory repertoires showed none.

Only healthy Caucasian donors were included. The twin cohort comprised three pairs of female monozygotic twins, all aged roughly 18 to 30 years. Positive isolation kits from Invitrogen were used to isolate CD4+ and CD8+ T cell populations. The library was built by means of 5' RACE. TCRdb lists the instrument as Illumina HiSeq 2000. A universal primer binding site was introduced by template switching, and a unique molecular identifier was present in the final cDNA, enabling accurate counting of TCR cDNA molecules. First-strand cDNA for TCR alpha and beta chains was synthesized from specific primers in the conserved constant-segment region. To control for contamination, every cDNA library was double barcoded, receiving both a SMART-Mk sample barcode and Illumina barcodes. TruSeq adapter sequences and Illumina sample barcodes were added in two successive PCR steps. TCR alpha and beta cDNA libraries were sequenced on the Illumina HiSeq platform with custom primers. Under the source paper's analysis protocol: Raw reads were processed with MiGEC to extract unique molecular identifiers, and MiXCR was used to determine CDR3 positions. Recombination models were inferred per individual with the repgenHMM and IGoR tools using an EM algorithm. Shared clonotypes were analyzed with the tcR package in R, and sharing was normalized by the product of cloneset sizes. Out-of-frame nonproductive sequences were analyzed to study raw recombination free of thymic and clonal selection effects. TCRdb itself trimmed the public reads at Q25 with fastp, ran MiXCR and retained productive beta chains. Every distinct CDR3 protein forms one entry, paired with its most common genes and DNA. TCRdb, rather than the study authors, made the V and J calls. This sample holds around 250,000 distinct CDR3 sequences; 6.5% were observed only once. 13% to 15% of the sample belongs to the ten largest clones.

The sample holds a few counts of this clonotype. The antigen it binds to is not known. Base qualities are not at hand, and no much larger clone is one base apart. The data were also submitted as part of a second study, on T cells expressing NK-cell markers. The second investigation adds: Three sorted T-cell subsets (CD3+CD56+NKG2C+, CD3+CD56+NKG2C- and CD3+CD56-NKG2C+) from 8 or 9 donors had their TCR beta-chain repertoires profiled. Among the eight sequenced donors, only one was HCMV-seronegative, while the other seven were HCMV-seropositive. In several experiments an anti-gammadeltaTCR antibody was added to restrict sorting to alphabetaTCR-expressing T cells. In about six donors, the dominant CD3+CD56+NKG2C+ clonotypes were found to rank among the top 10 CD8+ clonotypes and to make up about 1.0-8% of CD8+ T cells. Those dominant clonotypes were again the most abundant among CD3+CD56-NKG2C+ cells in a few donors, at about 25-60.1%. It remained unclear whether the expanded NKG2C-expressing T cell clones were specific for HCMV antigens. All eight donors whose samples were sequenced were randomly selected healthy volunteers, three of them men and five women. A commercial ELISA kit detecting HCMV-specific IgG in serum was used to determine HCMV serostatus. MIGEC handled demultiplexing of the reads and grouping by UMI, while MiTCR was used to assemble and quantify clonotypes. To exclude erroneous sequences, only TCR cDNA sequences supported by at least two reads were retained. Downstream repertoire analysis used the tcR package, and clonotypes were matched across fractions by CDR3 nucleotide sequence plus V segment. VDJmatch was used to annotate antigen specificity against VDJdb, with one amino acid substitution in CDR3 allowed.

The sequenced material came from CD8+ T cells sorted from blood. The clonotype comes from a woman aged 18-29 years in good health.

The DNA sequence reads TGCGCCAGCAAGGGATGGCGGGGCCGCTTTATTCGTGAGACCCAGTACTTC. Translated, this gives CASKGWRGRFIRETQYF. The rearrangement joined TRBV10-1 to TRBJ2-5; TRBD2 might be the D gene, on 6 matching bases. From a lookup of the germline V gene (reference sequence), CDR1 and CDR2 are WNHNN and SYGVQD. The CDR3 covers 17 residues, taking in both the cysteine and the phenylalanine. Only the CDR3 DNA is retained, 51 bases long and in frame from the first base. Trimming costs V 7 bases and J 5 bases, and their ends lie 26 bases apart.